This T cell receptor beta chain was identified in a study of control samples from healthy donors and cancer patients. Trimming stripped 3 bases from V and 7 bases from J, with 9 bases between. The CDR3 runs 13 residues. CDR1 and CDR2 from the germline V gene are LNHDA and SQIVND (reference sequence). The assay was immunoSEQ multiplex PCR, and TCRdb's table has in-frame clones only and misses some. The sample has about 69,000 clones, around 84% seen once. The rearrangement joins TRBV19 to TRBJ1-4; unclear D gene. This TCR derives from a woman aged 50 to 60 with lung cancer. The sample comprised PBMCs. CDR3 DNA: TGTGCCAGTAGTATTTCTGGCTTTGAAAAACTGTTTTTT. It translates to CASSISGFEKLFF.